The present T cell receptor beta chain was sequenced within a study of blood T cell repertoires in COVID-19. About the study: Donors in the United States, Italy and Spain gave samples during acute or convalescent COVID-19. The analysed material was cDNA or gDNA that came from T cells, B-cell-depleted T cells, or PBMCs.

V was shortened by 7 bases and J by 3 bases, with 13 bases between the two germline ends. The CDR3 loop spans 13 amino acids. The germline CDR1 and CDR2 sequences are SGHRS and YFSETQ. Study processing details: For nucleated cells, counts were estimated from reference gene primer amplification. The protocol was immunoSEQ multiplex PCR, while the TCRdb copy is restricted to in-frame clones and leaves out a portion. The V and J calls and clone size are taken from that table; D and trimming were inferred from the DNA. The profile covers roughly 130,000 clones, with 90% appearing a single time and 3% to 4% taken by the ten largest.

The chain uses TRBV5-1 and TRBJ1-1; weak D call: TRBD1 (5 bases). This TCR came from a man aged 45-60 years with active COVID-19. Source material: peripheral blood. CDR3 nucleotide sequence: TGCGCCAGCCGGGGGTCCGCGGACACTGAAGCTTTCTTT. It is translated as CASRGSADTEAFF.